A single sample gave rise to the 5 T cell receptor beta chains below, sequenced in a study of prognosis after radiotherapy for stage I lung cancer. It was by two-round multiplex PCR that TCR beta CDR3 was amplified from genomic DNA. Primers were specific to each TRBV and TRBJ gene in first-round PCR. One entry per CDR3 protein, called by TCRdb with MiXCR from the multiplex PCR reads. The sample contains fewer than 40,000 distinct CDR3 sequences, around 30% of which appear only once. Sample: PBMCs, taken before or after stereotactic body radiation therapy (not recorded which). These receptors originate from a donor over 45 with non-small cell lung cancer.

This clonotype has ten or more counts. The rearrangement uses TRBV18 and TRBJ2-7; a weak D match, TRBD1 (5 bases). This CDR3 is 12 amino acids long. Trimming pared 5 bases from V and 11 bases from J, leaving 16 bases between. Germline V gene sequence: CDR1 KGHSH, CDR2 LQKENI. CDR3 sequence (DNA): TGTGCCAGCTCAGGCCCACTTGGGGCTAAGTACTTC. Translation: CASSGPLGAKYF.

The table lists this clonotype with many counts. The V gene is TRBV20-1, the J gene TRBJ2-5, with D maybe TRBD1 (5 bases). From germline, CDR1 is DFQATT and CDR2 SNEGSKA (reference sequence). The length of the CDR3 is 14 residues. Trimming took 5 bases from V and 6 from J, leaving 19 bases between them. For the CDR3, the DNA is TGCAGTGCTCGGACGACAGAAGTCCTCAAGACCCAGTACTTC. Translating gives CSARTTEVLKTQYF.

Concerning this clonotype itself: This probably arose from a read error, given a far larger clone one base away. The rearrangement links TRBV6-4 to TRBJ1-2; possibly TRBD1 for D (6 bases). The CDR3 totals 13 residues. CDR1 is MRHNA and CDR2 is SNTAGT in the germline V gene. Trimming took off 5 bases at V and 10 bases at J, with 17 bases between the two ends. The CDR3 here is CASSHRDKDDYTF. The CDR3 DNA reads as TGTGCCAGCAGTCATCGGGACAAGGATGACTACACCTTC.

This clonotype was observed many times. At one end, the junction sequence differs from germline, possibly due to a read error. The chain employs TRBV3-1 and TRBJ2-1; D may be TRBD2 (7 bases). CDR1 LGHDT and CDR2 YNNKEL come from the germline V gene (reference sequence). The length of the CDR3 is 14 residues. CDR3 sequence: CASSQGRAGAEGVF. The DNA of the CDR3 is TGTGCCAGCAGCCAAGGTCGGGCGGGGGCGGAAGGGGTCTTC.

The V gene is TRBV11-2, the J gene TRBJ2-1; TRBD2 agrees at 8 bases. CDR1 SGHAT and CDR2 FQNNGV come from the germline V gene. The ends lost 7 bases at V and 4 bases at J; junction bases unmatched: 12. The CDR3 is 16 amino acids. The CDR3 protein is CASIFRSGGEYNEQFF. The DNA for the CDR3 is TGTGCCAGCATCTTCAGAAGCGGGGGTGAGTACAATGAGCAGTTCTTC.